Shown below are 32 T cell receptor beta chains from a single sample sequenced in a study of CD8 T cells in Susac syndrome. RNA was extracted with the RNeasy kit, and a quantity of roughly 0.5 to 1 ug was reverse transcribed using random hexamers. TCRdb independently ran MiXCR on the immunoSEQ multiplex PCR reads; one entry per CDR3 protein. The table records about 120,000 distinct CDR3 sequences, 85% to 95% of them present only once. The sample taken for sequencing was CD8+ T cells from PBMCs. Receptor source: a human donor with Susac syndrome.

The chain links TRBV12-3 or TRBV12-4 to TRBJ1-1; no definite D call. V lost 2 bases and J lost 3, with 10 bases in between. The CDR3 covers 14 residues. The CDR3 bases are TGTGCCAGCAGTTTATCCAGCATTCACACTGAAGCTTTCTTT. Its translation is CASSLSSIHTEAFF.

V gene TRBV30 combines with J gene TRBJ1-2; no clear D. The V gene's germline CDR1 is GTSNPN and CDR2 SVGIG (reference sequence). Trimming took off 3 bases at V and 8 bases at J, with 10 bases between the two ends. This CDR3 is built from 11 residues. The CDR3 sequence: CAWSPDRGYTF. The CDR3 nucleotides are TGTGCCTGGAGCCCAGATAGGGGCTACACCTTC.

This CDR3 is CASSLLRDRPFYEQYF. For the CDR3, the DNA is TGTGCCAGTAGCCTCCTCCGGGACAGACCCTTCTACGAGCAGTACTTC. The chain couples TRBV19 to TRBJ2-7; 7 bases align to TRBD1. V gave up 6 bases and J gave up 3 bases; unmatched junction bases: 14. CDR3 length equals 16 residues. The germline V gene encodes CDR1 LNHDA and CDR2 SQIVND (reference sequence).

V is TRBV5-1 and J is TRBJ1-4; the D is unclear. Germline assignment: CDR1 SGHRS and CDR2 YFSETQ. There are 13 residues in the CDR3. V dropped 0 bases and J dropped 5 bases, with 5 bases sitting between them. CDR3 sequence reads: CASSLVLNEKLFF. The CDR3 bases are TGCGCCAGCAGCTTGGTATTGAATGAAAAACTGTTTTTT.

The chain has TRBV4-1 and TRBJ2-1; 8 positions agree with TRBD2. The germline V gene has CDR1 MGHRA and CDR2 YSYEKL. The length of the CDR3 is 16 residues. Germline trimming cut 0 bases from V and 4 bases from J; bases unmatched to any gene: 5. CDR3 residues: CASSQDGTSLYNEQFF. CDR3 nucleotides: TGCGCCAGCAGCCAAGATGGGACTAGTTTGTACAATGAGCAGTTCTTC.

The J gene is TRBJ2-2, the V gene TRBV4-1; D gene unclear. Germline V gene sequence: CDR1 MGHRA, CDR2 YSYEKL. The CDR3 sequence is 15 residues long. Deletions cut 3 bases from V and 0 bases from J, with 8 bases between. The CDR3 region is CASSHVNTNTGELFF. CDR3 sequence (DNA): TGCGCCAGCAGCCATGTGAATACGAACACCGGGGAGCTGTTTTTT.

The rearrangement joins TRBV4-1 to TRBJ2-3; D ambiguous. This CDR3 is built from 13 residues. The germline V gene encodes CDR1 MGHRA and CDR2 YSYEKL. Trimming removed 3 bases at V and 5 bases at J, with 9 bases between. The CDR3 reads CASSQNTEDTQYF. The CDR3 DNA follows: TGCGCCAGCAGCCAGAACACGGAAGATACGCAGTATTTT.

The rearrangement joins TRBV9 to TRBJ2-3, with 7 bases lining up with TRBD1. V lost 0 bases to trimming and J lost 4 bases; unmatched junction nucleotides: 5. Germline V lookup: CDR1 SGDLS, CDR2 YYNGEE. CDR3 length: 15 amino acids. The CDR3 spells CASSVDARGPDTQYF. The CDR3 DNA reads TGTGCCAGCAGCGTAGATGCTAGGGGGCCAGATACGCAGTATTTT.

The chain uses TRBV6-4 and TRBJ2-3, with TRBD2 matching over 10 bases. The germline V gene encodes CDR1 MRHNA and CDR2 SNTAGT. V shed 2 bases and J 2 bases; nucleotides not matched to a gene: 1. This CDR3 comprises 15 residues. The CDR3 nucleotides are TGTGCCAGCAGTGACAGCGGGGGGGCCACAGATACGCAGTATTTT. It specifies CASSDSGGATDTQYF.

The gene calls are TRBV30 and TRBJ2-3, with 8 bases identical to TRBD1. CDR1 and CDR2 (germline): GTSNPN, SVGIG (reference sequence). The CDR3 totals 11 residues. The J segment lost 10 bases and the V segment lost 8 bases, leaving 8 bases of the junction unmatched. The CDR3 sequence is CATNRGAPQYF. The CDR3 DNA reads TGTGCCACGAACAGGGGGGCCCCGCAGTATTTT.

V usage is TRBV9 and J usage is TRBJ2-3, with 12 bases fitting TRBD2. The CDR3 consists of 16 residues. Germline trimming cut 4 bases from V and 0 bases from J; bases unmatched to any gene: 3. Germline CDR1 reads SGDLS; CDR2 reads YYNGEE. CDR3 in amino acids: CASSPGTSGSTDTQYF. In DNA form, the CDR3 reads TGTGCCAGCAGCCCCGGGACTAGCGGGAGCACAGATACGCAGTATTTT.

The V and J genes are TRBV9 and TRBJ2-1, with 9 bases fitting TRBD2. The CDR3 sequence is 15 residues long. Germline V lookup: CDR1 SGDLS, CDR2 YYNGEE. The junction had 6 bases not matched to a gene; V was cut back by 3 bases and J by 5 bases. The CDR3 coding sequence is TGTGCCAGCAGCGCCGCGGGGGGGCCCCACAATGAGCAGTTCTTC. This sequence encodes CASSAAGGPHNEQFF. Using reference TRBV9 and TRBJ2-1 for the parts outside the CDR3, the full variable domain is DSGVTQTPKHLITATGQRVTLRCSPRSGDLSVYWYQQSLDQGLQFLIQYYNGEERAKGNILERFSAQQFPDLHSELNLSSLELGDSALYFCASSAAGGPHNEQFFGPGTRLTVL.

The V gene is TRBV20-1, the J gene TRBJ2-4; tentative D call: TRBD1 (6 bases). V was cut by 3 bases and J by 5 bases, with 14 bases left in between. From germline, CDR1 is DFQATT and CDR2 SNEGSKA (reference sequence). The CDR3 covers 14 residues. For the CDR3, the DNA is TGCAGTGCTAGTTGGCCAGGGGAGCAAAACATTCAGTACTTC. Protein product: CSASWPGEQNIQYF.

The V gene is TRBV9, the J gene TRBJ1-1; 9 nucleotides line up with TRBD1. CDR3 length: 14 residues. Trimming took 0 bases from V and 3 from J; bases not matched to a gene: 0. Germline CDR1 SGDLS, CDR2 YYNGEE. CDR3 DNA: TGTGCCAGCAGCGTAGGGGACAGGGACACTGAAGCTTTCTTT. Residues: CASSVGDRDTEAFF.

The CDR3 nucleotides read TGTGCCTGGAGTGTACTGGGGACAGGCGAGCCCCAGCATTTT. Its translation is CAWSVLGTGEPQHF. V and J are TRBV30 and TRBJ1-5; 8 bases line up with TRBD1. Germline assignment: CDR1 GTSNPN and CDR2 SVGIG (reference sequence). The CDR3 spans 14 residues. Trimming cost V 0 bases and J 8 bases; bases outside gene matches: 6.

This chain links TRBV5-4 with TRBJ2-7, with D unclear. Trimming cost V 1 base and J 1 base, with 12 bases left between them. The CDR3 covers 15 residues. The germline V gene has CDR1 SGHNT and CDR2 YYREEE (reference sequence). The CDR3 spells CASSLNRLGSYEQYF. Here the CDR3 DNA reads TGTGCCAGCAGCTTGAATCGATTGGGTTCCTACGAGCAGTACTTC.

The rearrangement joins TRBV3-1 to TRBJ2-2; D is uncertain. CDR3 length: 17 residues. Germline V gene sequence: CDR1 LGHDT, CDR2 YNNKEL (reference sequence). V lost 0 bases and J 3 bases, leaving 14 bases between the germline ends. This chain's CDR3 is CASSQDLNKEDTGELFF. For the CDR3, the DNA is TGTGCCAGCAGCCAAGATCTGAACAAAGAGGACACCGGGGAGCTGTTTTTT.

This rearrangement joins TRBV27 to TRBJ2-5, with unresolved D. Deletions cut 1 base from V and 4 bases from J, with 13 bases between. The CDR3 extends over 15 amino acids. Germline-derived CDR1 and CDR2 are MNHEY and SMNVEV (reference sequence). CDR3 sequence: CASSLFQGSRETQYF. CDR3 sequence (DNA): TGTGCCAGCAGTTTATTTCAAGGTAGTAGAGAGACCCAGTACTTC.

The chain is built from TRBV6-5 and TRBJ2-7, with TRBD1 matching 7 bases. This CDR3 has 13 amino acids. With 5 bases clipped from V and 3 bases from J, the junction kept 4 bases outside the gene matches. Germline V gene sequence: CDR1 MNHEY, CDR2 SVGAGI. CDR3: CASSDGQVYEQYF. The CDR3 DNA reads TGTGCCAGCAGTGATGGACAGGTCTACGAGCAGTACTTC.

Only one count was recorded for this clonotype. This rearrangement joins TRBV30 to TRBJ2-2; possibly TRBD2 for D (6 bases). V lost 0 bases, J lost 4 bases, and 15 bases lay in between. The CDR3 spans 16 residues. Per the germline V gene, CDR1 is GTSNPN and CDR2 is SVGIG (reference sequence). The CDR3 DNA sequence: TGTGCCTGGAGTGTACGGCGGGGCTTCACCACCGGGGAGCTGTTTTTT. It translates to CAWSVRRGFTTGELFF.

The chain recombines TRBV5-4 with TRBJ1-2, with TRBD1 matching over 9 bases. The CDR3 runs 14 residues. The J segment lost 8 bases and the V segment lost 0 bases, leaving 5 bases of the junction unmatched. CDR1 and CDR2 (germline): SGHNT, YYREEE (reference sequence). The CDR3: CASSLETGGGGYTF. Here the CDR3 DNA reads TGTGCCAGCAGCTTGGAGACAGGGGGAGGAGGCTACACCTTC.

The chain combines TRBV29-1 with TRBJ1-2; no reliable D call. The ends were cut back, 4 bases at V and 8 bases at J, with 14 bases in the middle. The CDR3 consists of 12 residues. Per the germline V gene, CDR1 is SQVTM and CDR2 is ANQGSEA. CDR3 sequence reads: CSVVNQKGGYTF. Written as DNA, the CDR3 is TGCAGCGTTGTAAACCAAAAGGGAGGCTACACCTTC.

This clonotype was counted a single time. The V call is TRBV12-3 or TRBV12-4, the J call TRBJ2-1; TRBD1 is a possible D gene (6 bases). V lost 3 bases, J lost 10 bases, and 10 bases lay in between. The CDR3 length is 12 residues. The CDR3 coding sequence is TGTGCCAGCAGTTTCCAGGGGTTGGAGCAGTTCTTC. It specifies CASSFQGLEQFF.

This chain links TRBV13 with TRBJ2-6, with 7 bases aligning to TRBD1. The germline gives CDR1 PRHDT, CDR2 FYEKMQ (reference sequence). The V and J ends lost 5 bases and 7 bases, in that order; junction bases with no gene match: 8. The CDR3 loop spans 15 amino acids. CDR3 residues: CASSRGGQVANVLTF. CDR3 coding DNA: TGTGCCAGCAGCCGAGGGGGCCAGGTAGCCAACGTCCTGACTTTC.

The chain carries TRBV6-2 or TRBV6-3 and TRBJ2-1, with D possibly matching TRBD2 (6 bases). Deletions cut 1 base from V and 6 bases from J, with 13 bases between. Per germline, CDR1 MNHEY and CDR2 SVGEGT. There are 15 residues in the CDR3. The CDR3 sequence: CASSYYSGGSNEQFF. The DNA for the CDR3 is TGTGCCAGCAGTTACTACAGTGGGGGGTCCAATGAGCAGTTCTTC.

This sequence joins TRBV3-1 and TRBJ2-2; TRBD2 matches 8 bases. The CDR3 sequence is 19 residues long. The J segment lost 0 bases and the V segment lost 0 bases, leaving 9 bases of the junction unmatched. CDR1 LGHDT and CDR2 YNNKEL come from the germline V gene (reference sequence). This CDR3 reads CASSQDLVPGGANTGELFF. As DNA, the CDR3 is TGTGCCAGCAGCCAAGATTTGGTCCCGGGGGGGGCGAACACCGGGGAGCTGTTTTTT.

This CDR3 is CASSQVVGDDTEAFF. In nucleotides, the CDR3 is TGCGCCAGCAGCCAAGTGGTAGGGGACGACACTGAAGCTTTCTTT. The rearrangement links TRBV4-1 to TRBJ1-1; D may be TRBD1 (5 bases). Deletions cut 1 base from V and 3 bases from J, with 12 bases between. Germline-derived CDR1 and CDR2 are MGHRA and YSYEKL. The CDR3 length is 15 residues.

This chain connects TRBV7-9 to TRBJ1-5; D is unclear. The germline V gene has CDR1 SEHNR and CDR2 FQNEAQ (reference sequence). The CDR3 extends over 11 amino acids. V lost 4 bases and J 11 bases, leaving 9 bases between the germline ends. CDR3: CASSSDKSQHF. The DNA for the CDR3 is TGTGCCAGCAGCTCAGACAAGTCCCAGCATTTT.

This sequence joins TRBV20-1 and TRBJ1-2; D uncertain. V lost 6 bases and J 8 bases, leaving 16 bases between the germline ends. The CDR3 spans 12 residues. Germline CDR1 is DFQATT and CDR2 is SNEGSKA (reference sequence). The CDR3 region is CSALVGEGGYTF. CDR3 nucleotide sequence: TGCAGTGCATTAGTCGGGGAGGGCGGCTACACCTTC.

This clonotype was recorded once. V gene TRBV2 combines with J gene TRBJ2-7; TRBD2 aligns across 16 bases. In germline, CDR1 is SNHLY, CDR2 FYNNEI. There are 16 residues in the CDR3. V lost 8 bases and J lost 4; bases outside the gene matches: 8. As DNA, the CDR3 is TGTGCCAGCGAGGGGACTAGCGGGGGGGCCGGGTACGAGCAGTACTTC. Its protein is CASEGTSGGAGYEQYF.

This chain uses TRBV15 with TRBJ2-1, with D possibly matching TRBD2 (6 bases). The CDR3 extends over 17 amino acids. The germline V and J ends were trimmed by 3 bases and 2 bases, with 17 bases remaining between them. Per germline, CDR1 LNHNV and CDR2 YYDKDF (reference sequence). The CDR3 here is CATSRNGVADTYNEQFF. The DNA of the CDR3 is TGTGCCACCAGCAGGAATGGGGTAGCGGACACCTACAATGAGCAGTTCTTC.

CDR3 nucleotide sequence: TGTGCCAGCAGCCCCACCGTTAGGGATGACTACGAGCAGTACTTC. Translated: CASSPTVRDDYEQYF. The J gene is TRBJ2-7, the V gene TRBV9, with no clear D. Germline CDR1 is SGDLS and CDR2 is YYNGEE. Trimming pared 4 bases from V and 3 bases from J, leaving 17 bases between. This CDR3 is built from 15 residues.